This T cell receptor beta chain was found in a study of human T cells and chemical hapten exposure. Study in general: Diphenylcyclopropenone was administered weekly to the scalp of patients throughout the roughly 23-week study.

Trimming cost V 5 bases and J 4 bases, with 17 bases left between them. Germline V gene lookup returns CDR1 SQVTM and CDR2 ANQGSEA. CDR3 size: 14 residues. The time point denotes: patch test 1, 2 weeks after DPC sensitization. Treatment defined: therapeutic diphenylcyclopropenone sensitization with weekly scalp DPC. In the study's own analysis: Samples ranged from roughly 20,000 to 750,000 TCRs, with a median of about 96,000. TCRdb passed the RACE reads through MiXCR, listing each CDR3 protein once. TCRdb, rather than the study authors, made the V and J calls. The sample consists of more than 150,000 distinct CDR3 sequences, about 14% of them appearing once.

V gene TRBV29-1 combines with J gene TRBJ2-5; D is possibly TRBD1 (5 bases). The source was whole blood, collected in connection with sensitization to the hapten diphenylcyclopropenone (DPC). The TCR sequence derives from a woman aged 25 to 45 with alopecia areata. Some clones in this sample may be carry-over from other donors' samples. DNA for the CDR3: TGCAGCGTTCGTCCGGGTCAGACAGTAGAGACCCAGTACTTC. Translation: CSVRPGQTVETQYF.